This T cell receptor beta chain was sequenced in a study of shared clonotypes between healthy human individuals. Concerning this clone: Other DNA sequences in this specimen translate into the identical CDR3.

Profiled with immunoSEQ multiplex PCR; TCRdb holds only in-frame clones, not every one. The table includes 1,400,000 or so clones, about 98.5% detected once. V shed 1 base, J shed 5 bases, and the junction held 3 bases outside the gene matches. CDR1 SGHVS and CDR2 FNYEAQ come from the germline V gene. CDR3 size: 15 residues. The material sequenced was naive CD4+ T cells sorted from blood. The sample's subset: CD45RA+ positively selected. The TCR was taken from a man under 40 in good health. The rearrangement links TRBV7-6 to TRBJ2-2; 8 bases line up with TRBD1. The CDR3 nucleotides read TGTGCCAGCAGCTTAGTGCAGGGGGCAACCGGGGAGCTGTTTTTT. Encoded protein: CASSLVQGATGELFF.